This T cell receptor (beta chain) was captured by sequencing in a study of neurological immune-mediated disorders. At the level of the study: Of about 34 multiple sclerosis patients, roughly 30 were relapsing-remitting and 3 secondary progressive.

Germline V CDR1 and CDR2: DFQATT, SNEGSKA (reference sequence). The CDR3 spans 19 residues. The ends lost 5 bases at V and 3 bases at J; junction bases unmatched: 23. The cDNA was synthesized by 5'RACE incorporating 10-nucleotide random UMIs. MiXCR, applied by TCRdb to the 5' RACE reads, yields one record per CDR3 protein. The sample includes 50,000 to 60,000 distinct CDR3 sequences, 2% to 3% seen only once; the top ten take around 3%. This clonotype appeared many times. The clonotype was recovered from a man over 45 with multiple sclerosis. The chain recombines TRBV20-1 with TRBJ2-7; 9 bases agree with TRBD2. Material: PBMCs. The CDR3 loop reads CSAGAAFGERGAPGYEQYF. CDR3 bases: TGCAGTGCTGGTGCAGCTTTCGGGGAGCGGGGGGCTCCCGGCTACGAGCAGTACTTC.